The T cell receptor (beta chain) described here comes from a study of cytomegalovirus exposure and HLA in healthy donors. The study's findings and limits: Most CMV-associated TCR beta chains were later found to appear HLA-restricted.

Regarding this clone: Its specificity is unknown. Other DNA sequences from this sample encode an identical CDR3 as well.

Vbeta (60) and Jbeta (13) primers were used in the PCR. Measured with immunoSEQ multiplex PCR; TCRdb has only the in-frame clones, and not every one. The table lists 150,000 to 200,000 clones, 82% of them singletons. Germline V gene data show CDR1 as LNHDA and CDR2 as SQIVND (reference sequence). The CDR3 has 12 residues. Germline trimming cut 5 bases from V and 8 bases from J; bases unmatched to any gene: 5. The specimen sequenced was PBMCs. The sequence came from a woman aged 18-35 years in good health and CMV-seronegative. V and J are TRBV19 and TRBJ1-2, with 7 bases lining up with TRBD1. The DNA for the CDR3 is TGTGCCAGTAGTCCCGGGACAGTCGGCTACACCTTC. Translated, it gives CASSPGTVGYTF.